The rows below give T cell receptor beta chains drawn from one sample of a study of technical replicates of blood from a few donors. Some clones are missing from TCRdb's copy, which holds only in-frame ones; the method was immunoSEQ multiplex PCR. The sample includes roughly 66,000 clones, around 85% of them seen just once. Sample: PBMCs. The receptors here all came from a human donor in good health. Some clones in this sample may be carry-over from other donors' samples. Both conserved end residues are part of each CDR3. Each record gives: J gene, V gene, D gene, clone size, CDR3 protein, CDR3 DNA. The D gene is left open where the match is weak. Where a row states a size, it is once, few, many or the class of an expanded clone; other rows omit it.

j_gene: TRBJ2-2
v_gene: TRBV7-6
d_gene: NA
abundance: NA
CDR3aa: CASSKNRGGTGELFF
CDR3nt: TGTGCCAGCAGCAAGAACAGGGGAGGCACCGGGGAGCTGTTTTTT

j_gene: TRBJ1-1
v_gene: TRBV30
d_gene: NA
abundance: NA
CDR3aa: CAWRDERSEAFF
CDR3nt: TGTGCCTGGAGGGATGAACGGAGTGAAGCTTTCTTT

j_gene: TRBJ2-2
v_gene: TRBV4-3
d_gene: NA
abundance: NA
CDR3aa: CASSQERSAAGLTGELFF
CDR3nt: TGCGCCAGCAGCCAAGAGCGGTCGGCCGCCGGACTGACCGGGGAGCTGTTTTTT

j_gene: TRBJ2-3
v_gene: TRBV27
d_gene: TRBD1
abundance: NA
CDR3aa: CASSLSGTGGDTQYF
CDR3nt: TGTGCCAGCAGTTTATCGGGGACAGGGGGAGATACGCAGTATTTT

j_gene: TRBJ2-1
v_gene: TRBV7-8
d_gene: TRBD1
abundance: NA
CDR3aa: CASSSRRQGFIDEQFF
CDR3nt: TGTGCCAGCAGCTCTAGACGACAGGGTTTCATCGATGAGCAGTTCTTC

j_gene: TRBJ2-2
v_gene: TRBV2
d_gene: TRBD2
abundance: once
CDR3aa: CATGGGTGELFF
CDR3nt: TGTGCCACGGGGGGTGGCACCGGGGAGCTGTTTTTT

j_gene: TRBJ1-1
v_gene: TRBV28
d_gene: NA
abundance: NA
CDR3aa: CASTLNTEAFF
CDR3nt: TGTGCCAGCACCTTGAACACTGAAGCTTTCTTT

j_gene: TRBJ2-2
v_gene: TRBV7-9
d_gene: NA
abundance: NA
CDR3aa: CASSLALGAAGELFF
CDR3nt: TGTGCCAGCAGCTTAGCGCTTGGGGCGGCAGGGGAGCTGTTTTTT

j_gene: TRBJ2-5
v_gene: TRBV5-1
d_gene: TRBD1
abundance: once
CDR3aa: CASSLGTGAQETQYF
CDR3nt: TGCGCCAGCAGCTTGGGGACAGGAGCCCAAGAGACCCAGTACTTC

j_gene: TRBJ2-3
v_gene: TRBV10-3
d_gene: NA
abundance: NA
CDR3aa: CAITGGHDTQYF
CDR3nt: TGTGCCATCACCGGCGGGCACGATACGCAGTATTTT

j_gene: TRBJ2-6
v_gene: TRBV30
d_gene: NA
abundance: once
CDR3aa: CACGTLPGANVLTF
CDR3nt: TGTGCCTGTGGGACTTTACCTGGGGCCAACGTCCTGACTTTC

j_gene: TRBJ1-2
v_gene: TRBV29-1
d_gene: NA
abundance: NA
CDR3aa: CSLQPPPGAIYYGYTF
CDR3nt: TGCAGCCTCCAGCCCCCCCCAGGGGCGATTTACTATGGCTACACCTTC

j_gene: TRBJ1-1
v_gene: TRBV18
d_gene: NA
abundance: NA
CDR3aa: CASSARTEAFF
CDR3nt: TGTGCCAGCTCCGCCCGGACTGAAGCTTTCTTT

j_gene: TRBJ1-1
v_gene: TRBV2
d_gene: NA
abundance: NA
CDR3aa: CASLYTKGSTEAFF
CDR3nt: TGTGCCTCCTTATACACAAAAGGGAGCACTGAAGCTTTCTTT

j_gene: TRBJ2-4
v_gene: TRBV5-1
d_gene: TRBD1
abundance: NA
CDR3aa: CASSPGQENIQYF
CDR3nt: TGCGCCAGCAGCCCGGGACAGGAAAACATTCAGTACTTC

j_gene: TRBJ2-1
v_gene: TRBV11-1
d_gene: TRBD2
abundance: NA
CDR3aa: CASSLWASGGVGEQFF
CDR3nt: TGTGCCAGCAGCTTATGGGCTAGCGGGGGGGTCGGTGAGCAGTTCTTC

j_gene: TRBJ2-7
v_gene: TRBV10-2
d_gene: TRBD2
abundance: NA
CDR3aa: CASRALLAGGSEQYF
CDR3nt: TGCGCCAGCAGAGCCTTGCTAGCGGGAGGTAGCGAGCAGTACTTC

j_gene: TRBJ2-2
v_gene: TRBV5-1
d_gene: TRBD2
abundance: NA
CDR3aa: CASSFLAGVSGELFF
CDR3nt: TGCGCCAGCAGCTTTCTAGCGGGAGTGTCCGGGGAGCTGTTTTTT

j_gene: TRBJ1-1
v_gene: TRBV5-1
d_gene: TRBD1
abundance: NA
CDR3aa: CASKMGDRASEAFF
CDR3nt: TGCGCCAGCAAAATGGGGGACAGGGCATCTGAAGCTTTCTTT

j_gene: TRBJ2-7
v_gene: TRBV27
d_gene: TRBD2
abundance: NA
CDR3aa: CASSSISGSYEQYF
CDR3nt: TGTGCCAGCAGTTCGATAAGCGGGAGCTACGAGCAGTACTTC

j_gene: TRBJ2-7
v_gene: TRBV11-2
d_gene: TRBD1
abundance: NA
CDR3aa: CASSLARTDRGRSYEQYF
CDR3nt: TGTGCCAGCAGCTTAGCTCGTACGGACAGGGGGCGATCCTACGAGCAGTACTTC

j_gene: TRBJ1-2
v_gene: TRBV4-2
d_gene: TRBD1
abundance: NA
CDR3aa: CASSQATGGSGGYTF
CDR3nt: TGTGCCAGCAGCCAAGCGACAGGGGGGTCGGGTGGCTACACCTTC